These 5 T cell receptor beta chains were sequenced from one sample in a study of blood T cell repertoires in COVID-19 (TCRdb year 2020). The library was obtained by the immunoSEQ multiplex PCR assay. This is the immuneACCESS table as TCRdb keeps it, with only in-frame sequences that have V and J called. A part of the clones is gone; compared with another copy, unresolved V genes explain less than half, and the rest is unexplained. In this sample the table shows 200,000 to 300,000 clones, 88% of which occur a single time. The ten largest clones capture approximately 3.8% of the sample. Sequencing was carried out using peripheral blood. The source is a man aged 55 to 70 who had recovered from COVID-19.

This chain uses TRBV18 with TRBJ2-5, with 12 bases matching TRBD2. V dropped 4 bases and J dropped 2; count of bases not matched to a gene: 8. From germline, CDR1 is KGHSH and CDR2 LQKENI. The CDR3 is 17 amino acids. CDR3 coding DNA: TGTGCCAGCTCACGTATGACTAGCGGGGGACCACAAGAGACCCAGTACTTC. This sequence encodes CASSRMTSGGPQETQYF.

The table lists this clone with a count of one. In DNA form, the CDR3 reads TGTGCTAGTGGTCCGGGGACTAGCGGGTTTGGGGATACGCAGTATTTT. Its protein product is CASGPGTSGFGDTQYF. The chain combines TRBV12-5 with TRBJ2-3, with 12 bases matching TRBD2. Germline assignment: CDR1 LGHNT and CDR2 FRNRAP. With 5 bases clipped from V and 6 bases from J, the junction kept 9 bases outside the gene matches. CDR3 length: 16 residues.

Note on this clone: Other nucleotide sequences in the sample specify the same CDR3. The chain recombines TRBV5-1 with TRBJ2-7, with TRBD1 identical over 7 bases. From germline, CDR1 is SGHRS and CDR2 YFSETQ. This CDR3 has 14 amino acids. J lost 2 bases, V lost 3 bases, and 5 bases had no gene match. In DNA form, the CDR3 reads TGCGCCAGCAGCTCCGGGACAGCAGCCTACGAGCAGTACTTC. This sequence encodes CASSSGTAAYEQYF.

The rearrangement links TRBV3-1 (or the pseudogene TRBV3-2) to TRBJ1-6; TRBD1 agrees at 7 bases. V was pared by 3 bases and J by 8 bases, with 4 bases of the junction left unmatched. There are 14 residues in the CDR3. CDR1 LGHDT and CDR2 YNNKEL come from the germline V gene (reference sequence). CDR3 amino acids: CASSHRQGDSPLHF. The CDR3 DNA is TGTGCCAGCAGCCATCGACAGGGTGATTCACCCCTCCACTTT.

The chain recombines TRBV4-2 with TRBJ2-2; no reliable D call. Germline CDR1 and CDR2: LGHNA and YNFKEQ. Trimming took 0 bases from V and 3 from J, leaving 8 bases between them. The CDR3 loop spans 15 amino acids. The CDR3 loop reads CASSQEARDTGELFF. CDR3 nucleotides: TGTGCCAGCAGCCAAGAGGCCCGGGACACCGGGGAGCTGTTTTTT.